These 15 T cell receptor beta chains share one sample of origin, sequenced in a study of blood T cell repertoires in COVID-19. Assay used: immunoSEQ multiplex PCR; TCRdb lists only in-frame clones, some missing. The sample yields 270,000 or so clones, more than 65% seen once. The sequencing sample was made of peripheral blood. These TCRs come from a woman between 18 and 29 years old with acute or convalescent COVID-19.

The chain links TRBV7-2 to TRBJ1-6; 9 bases are a match to TRBD1. Germline V gene sequence: CDR1 SGHTA, CDR2 FQGNSA. Losses at the gene ends were 1 base for V and 9 bases for J; bases not matched to a gene: 1. This CDR3 has 14 residues. The CDR3 region has the DNA TGTGCCAGCAGCTTAGGGACAGGGGTTTCACCCCTCCACTTT. It is translated as CASSLGTGVSPLHF.

The chain combines TRBV11-3 with TRBJ2-7; 11 nucleotides agree with TRBD1. With V trimmed by 8 bases and J by 3 bases, 18 bases remained unmatched. In germline, CDR1 is SGHNT, CDR2 YENEEA. CDR3 size: 18 residues. The CDR3 loop is CASGARDRGSPAFYEQYF. The CDR3 DNA is TGTGCCAGCGGAGCGCGGGACAGGGGGAGCCCAGCCTTCTACGAGCAGTACTTC.

This chain connects TRBV5-8 to TRBJ2-7, with a weak D call TRBD1 (6 bases). CDR1 is SGHTS, CDR2 YDEGEE, per germline. Trimming removed 7 bases from V and 1 base from J, with 12 bases in between. The CDR3 extends over 13 amino acids. DNA for the CDR3: TGTGCCAGCCGGCCAGGGGAGTCCTACGAGCAGTACTTC. This codes for CASRPGESYEQYF. The full variable domain, rest sourced from reference TRBV5-8 and TRBJ2-7, is EAGVTQSPTHLIKTRGQQATLRCSPISGHTSVYWYQQALGLGLQFLLWYDEGEERNRGNFPPRFSGRQFPNYSSELNVNALELEDSALYLCASRPGESYEQYFGPGTRLTVT.

This clone was observed a handful of times. This chain connects TRBV7-2 to TRBJ1-5, with TRBD1 matching 10 bases. Germline-derived CDR1 and CDR2 are SGHTA and FQGNSA. V dropped 4 bases and J dropped 6; count of bases not matched to a gene: 3. The CDR3 runs to 14 residues. The CDR3 loop reads CASSSGQGVQPQHF. CDR3 nucleotides: TGTGCCAGCAGCTCAGGACAGGGGGTTCAGCCCCAGCATTTT.

The genes are TRBV29-1 and TRBJ2-1; 9 bases agree with TRBD1. After removal of 7 bases from V and 2 bases from J, the junction contained 9 bases not matched to a gene. The CDR3 is made up of 15 amino acids. Germline CDR1 SQVTM, CDR2 ANQGSEA. The CDR3 DNA reads TGCAGCGCCCCCTGGGGGACAGGGACCTACAATGAGCAGTTCTTC. This translates into CSAPWGTGTYNEQFF.

V and J are TRBV6-4 and TRBJ1-2; no firm D call. There are 13 residues in the CDR3. Trimming left V 6 bases short and J 5 bases short, with 13 bases between. In germline, CDR1 is MRHNA, CDR2 SNTAGT. CDR3 DNA sequence: TGTGCCAGCAGCCCCGGACTGATGTATGGCTACACCTTC. Translation gives CASSPGLMYGYTF.

The CDR3 loop reads CASTDGSSPADEQFF. CDR3 nucleotides: TGTGCCAGTACCGACGGGAGCAGTCCAGCCGATGAGCAGTTCTTC. The chain joins TRBV19 to TRBJ2-1, with D possibly TRBD2 on 6 matching bases. Germline CDR1 reads LNHDA; CDR2 reads SQIVND (reference sequence). This CDR3 comprises 15 residues. Trimming took 7 bases from V and 8 from J, leaving 21 bases between them.

The V gene is TRBV24-1, the J gene TRBJ2-3, with TRBD2 as a possible D gene (6 bases). The CDR3 sequence is 15 residues long. The V end lost 3 bases, the J end lost 0 bases, and 9 bases lay between the germline ends. Per germline, CDR1 KGHDR and CDR2 SFDVKD. CDR3 nucleotides: TGTGCCACCAGTGATATCGCGGGGAGCACAGATACGCAGTATTTT. This codes for CATSDIAGSTDTQYF.

The chain uses TRBV2 and TRBJ2-7; D call uncertain. The V end lost 6 bases, the J end lost 0 bases, and 6 bases lay between the germline ends. Germline V gene sequence: CDR1 SNHLY, CDR2 FYNNEI. The CDR3 spans 12 residues. The CDR3: CASRYFSYEQYF. CDR3 nucleotides: TGTGCCAGCAGGTACTTCTCCTACGAGCAGTACTTC.

This chain joins TRBV7-6 and TRBJ2-1; 14 bases map to TRBD2. Trimming removed 1 base from V and 9 bases from J; junction bases left unmatched: 8. The CDR3 is 17 amino acids. Looked up from germline, CDR1 is SGHVS and CDR2 is FNYEAQ. The CDR3 here is CASSLVTGTSGSGEQFF. The CDR3 region has the DNA TGTGCCAGCAGCTTAGTGACCGGGACTAGCGGGAGTGGTGAGCAGTTCTTC. Together with reference TRBV7-6 and TRBJ2-1, the CDR3 gives the full variable domain: GAGVSQSPRYKVTKRGQDVALRCDPISGHVSLYWYRQALGQGPEFLTYFNYEAQQDKSGLPNDRFSAERPEGSISTLTIQRTEQRDSAMYRCASSLVTGTSGSGEQFFGPGTRLTVL.

V and J are TRBV7-8 and TRBJ2-1; no reliable D call. CDR1 is SGHVS and CDR2 is FQNEAQ in the germline V gene. V was shortened by 1 base and J by 7 bases, with 8 bases between the two germline ends. The CDR3 has 13 residues. CDR3 sequence: CASSLVLANEQFF. DNA of the CDR3: TGTGCCAGCAGCTTAGTACTTGCAAATGAGCAGTTCTTC. Variable domain in full (rest from reference TRBV7-8 and TRBJ2-1): GAGVSQSPRYKVAKRGQDVALRCDPISGHVSLFWYQQALGQGPEFLTYFQNEAQLDKSGLPSDRFFAERPEGSVSTLKIQRTQQEDSAVYLCASSLVLANEQFFGPGTRLTVL.

CDR3 in DNA: TGTGCCAGCAGCTCAAGCGGGAGGTACAATGAGCAGTTCTTC. Amino acids: CASSSSGRYNEQFF. This chain uses TRBV11-1 with TRBJ2-1; 9 bases align to TRBD2. Per germline, CDR1 SGHAT and CDR2 FQDESV (reference sequence). The CDR3 is 14 residues long. J gave up 4 bases and V 4 bases, and 2 bases lay outside the gene matches.

The chain carries TRBV30 and TRBJ2-1; 7 bases are shared with TRBD1. The V and J ends lost 4 bases and 2 bases, in that order; junction bases with no gene match: 5. This CDR3 region has 14 residues. Germline values: CDR1 GTSNPN, CDR2 SVGIG (reference sequence). The CDR3 spells CAWTNRGPYNEQFF. The CDR3 region has the DNA TGTGCCTGGACAAACAGGGGTCCCTACAATGAGCAGTTCTTC.

The rearrangement links TRBV9 to TRBJ2-1, with D possibly being TRBD2 (6 bases). The CDR3 runs 16 residues. The germline V gene encodes CDR1 SGDLS and CDR2 YYNGEE. Trimming cost V 3 bases and J 2 bases, with 15 bases left between them. CDR3: CASSESGRVTYNEQFF. DNA for the CDR3: TGTGCCAGCAGCGAGAGCGGGCGGGTCACCTACAATGAGCAGTTCTTC.

J is TRBJ2-3 and V is TRBV28; a weak D match, TRBD1 (6 bases). Germline CDR1 reads MDHEN; CDR2 reads SYDVKM. Trimming pared 5 bases from V and 2 bases from J, leaving 23 bases between. The CDR3 has 18 amino acids. The CDR3 nucleotides read TGTGCCAGCAGTCTAATCCTGGCTGGACAGCTTATCACAGATACGCAGTATTTT. This codes for CASSLILAGQLITDTQYF.